This T cell receptor beta chain appears in the sequencing data of a study of blood T cell repertoires in COVID-19. For the study at large: Specimens from acute and convalescent COVID-19 originated in the United States, Italy and Spain. Sources were T cells, B-cell-depleted T cells, or PBMCs; the material itself was cDNA or gDNA.

In the original analysis: From reference gene primer amplification, estimates of nucleated cell counts were derived. Libraries were prepared by immunoSEQ multiplex PCR; TCRdb keeps only in-frame clonotypes and omits some of them. The V and J calls and clone size come from that table; D and trimming were worked out from the DNA. The sample shows approximately 72,000 clones, over 75% of them seen only once. This TCR was sampled from a man in his forties or fifties with acute or convalescent COVID-19. The sequencing sample was made of peripheral blood.

For the CDR3, the DNA is TGTGCCAGCAGCCCAGAAGGGACAACGAACACTGAAGCTTTCTTT. Protein product: CASSPEGTTNTEAFF. This chain uses TRBV7-3 with TRBJ1-1, with D perhaps TRBD1 (6 bases). The length of the CDR3 is 15 residues. V was trimmed by 5 bases and J by 1 base, leaving 14 bases between them. Germline CDR1 SGHTA, CDR2 FQGTGA. Filled out from reference TRBV7-3 and TRBJ1-1, the complete variable domain reads GAGVSQTPSNKVTEKGKYVELRCDPISGHTALYWYRQSLGQGPEFLIYFQGTGAADDSGLPNDRFFAVRPEGSVSTLKIQRTERGDSAVYLCASSPEGTTNTEAFFGQGTRLTVV.